This record looks at one TCR beta chain sequence and its context. This record belongs to a study of lymphopenia after photon versus proton radiotherapy. Germline V lookup: CDR1 SEHNR, CDR2 FQNEAQ (reference sequence). The trim removed 5 bases at V and 3 bases at J, leaving 5 bases unmatched. The CDR3 length is 15 residues. Profiling relied on immunoSEQ multiplex PCR, and the TCRdb table lists in-frame clones only, not all of them. The profile shows roughly 45,000 clones, 65% to 90% of them singletons. The rearrangement uses TRBV7-9 and TRBJ1-5, with 9 bases lining up with TRBD1. This sequence originates from a man aged 40-49 years with gastric cancer. The sample was peripheral blood, taken from a patient treated with photon-based radiotherapy. In DNA form, the CDR3 reads TGTGCCAGCAGCCCGGGACAGGGAAACAATCAGCCCCAGCATTTT. Translating gives CASSPGQGNNQPQHF.